The 20 T cell receptor beta chains below come from one sample, sequenced in a study of blood T cell repertoires in COVID-19. The table came from immunoSEQ multiplex PCR; TCRdb's copy has only in-frame clones and leaves some out. Found here are 53,000 or so clones, roughly 90% of them singletons; the top ten hold around 3%. Sequencing was done on a sample of peripheral blood. The receptors stem from a human donor in a cohort sampled during active COVID-19.

The J gene is TRBJ2-1, the V gene TRBV2, with TRBD2 as a possible D gene (6 bases). V lost 5 bases to trimming and J lost 2 bases, with 10 bases between them. The germline V gene has CDR1 SNHLY and CDR2 FYNNEI. The CDR3 has 14 amino acids. The CDR3: CASSSSGAYNEQFF. The CDR3 nucleotides read TGTGCCAGCAGTAGTAGCGGTGCCTACAATGAGCAGTTCTTC.

The chain links TRBV2 to TRBJ2-4; a possible D gene is TRBD2 (5 bases). Trimming cost V 2 bases and J 3 bases, with 14 bases left between them. The CDR3 is 16 residues long. The V gene's germline CDR1 is SNHLY and CDR2 FYNNEI. The CDR3 DNA reads TGTGCCAGCAGTGAACGGGGTCTACCTAACAAAAACATTCAGTACTTC. Protein sequence: CASSERGLPNKNIQYF.

This chain uses TRBV28 with TRBJ2-7; 7 nucleotides align to TRBD1. The germline gives CDR1 MDHEN, CDR2 SYDVKM. The CDR3 loop spans 14 amino acids. Trimming took 10 bases from V and 6 from J; bases not matched to a gene: 15. The CDR3 sequence: CATLADRVMGEQYF. In DNA form, the CDR3 reads TGTGCCACCCTGGCTGACAGGGTGATGGGCGAGCAGTACTTC.

This chain connects TRBV6-1 to TRBJ1-1, with 8 bases lining up with TRBD1. Germline CDR1 MNHNS, CDR2 SASEGT. CDR3 length equals 13 residues. V gave up 0 bases and J gave up 14 bases; unmatched junction bases: 8. Here the CDR3 DNA reads TGTGCCAGCAGTGAAGCGCCAATGACAGGGGAATTCTTT. Translating it yields CASSEAPMTGEFF.

The genes are TRBV19 and TRBJ1-1; the D gene is possibly TRBD1 (5 bases). The CDR3 length is 13 residues. Per germline, CDR1 LNHDA and CDR2 SQIVND (reference sequence). Trimming pared 4 bases from V and 10 bases from J, leaving 16 bases between. CDR3 bases: TGTGCCAGTAGTACACAGGCCGGGTTTGGAGCTTTCTTT. It is translated as CASSTQAGFGAFF.

This sequence joins TRBV9 and TRBJ2-6; D not resolved. Trimming left V 3 bases short and J 0 bases short, with 19 bases between. The CDR3 runs to 19 residues. The germline CDR1 and CDR2 sequences are SGDLS and YYNGEE. The DNA for the CDR3 is TGTGCCAGCAGCGGCTCCAGGAACTCGCCCCTCTCTGGGGCCAACGTCCTGACTTTC. This encodes CASSGSRNSPLSGANVLTF.

The chain carries TRBV6-5 and TRBJ2-7; 9 nucleotides agree with TRBD1. Germline CDR1 and CDR2: MNHEY and SVGAGI. This CDR3 has 13 residues. V was clipped by 8 bases and J by 7 bases; unmatched bases: 9. In DNA form, the CDR3 reads TGTGCCAGCGGATGGACAGGGGTAGGGGAGCAGTACTTC. It encodes CASGWTGVGEQYF.

In this sample, this clone turned up a few times. The chain couples TRBV2 to TRBJ2-7; D is ambiguous. Per the germline V gene, CDR1 is SNHLY and CDR2 is FYNNEI. The germline V and J ends were trimmed by 6 bases and 0 bases, with 3 bases remaining between them. The CDR3 loop spans 11 amino acids. The CDR3 region is CASSSSYEQYV. The CDR3, as DNA: TGTGCCAGCAGCAGCTCCTACGAGCAGTACGTC.

This chain uses TRBV10-3 with TRBJ1-5; 7 bases agree with TRBD1. The CDR3 has 14 amino acids. Germline V CDR1 and CDR2: ENHRY, SYGVKD. The ends lost 6 bases at V and 5 bases at J; junction bases unmatched: 7. The CDR3 spells CAISNDRADQPQHF. The CDR3 DNA sequence: TGTGCCATCAGCAACGACAGGGCGGATCAGCCCCAGCATTTT.

This clone was detected a few times. The chain is built from TRBV7-9 and TRBJ1-1; D gene unclear. CDR1 and CDR2 (germline): SEHNR, FQNEAQ (reference sequence). The V end was cut by 2 bases, the J end by 10 bases, with 17 bases between. This CDR3 is built from 14 residues. Here the CDR3 DNA reads TGTGCCAGCAGCTTATCCCAAGCGTCCAACGGAGCTTTCTTT. This sequence encodes CASSLSQASNGAFF.

The count of this clone is one. This chain uses TRBV5-4 with TRBJ2-1, with D unresolved. CDR1 and CDR2 from the germline V gene are SGHNT and YYREEE (reference sequence). The CDR3 sequence is 12 residues long. Between the trimmed V and J ends, which lost 3 bases and 6 bases, there was a span of 7 bases. CDR3 DNA sequence: TGTGCCAGCAGCTCTCGGTTCAATGAGCAGTTCTTC. Amino acid sequence: CASSSRFNEQFF.

The V gene is TRBV21-1, the J gene TRBJ1-5; the table's D call, TRBD1, was not checked against the DNA. TRBV21-1 is a known pseudogene. CDR3 length equals 18 residues. The CDR3 region is CASSVKVGQAPLNQPQHF. In DNA, the CDR3 is TGTGCCAGCAGCGTAAAAGTCGGACAGGCCCCCTTGAACCAGCCCCAGCATTTT.

The rearrangement uses TRBV5-4 and TRBJ2-5, with unresolved D. The CDR3 contains 11 residues. V lost 3 bases and J lost 4, with 4 bases in between. Germline V gives CDR1 SGHNT, CDR2 YYREEE (reference sequence). The CDR3 spells CASSSRETQYF. In DNA, the CDR3 is TGTGCCAGCAGCTCCCGAGAGACCCAGTACTTC. Supplemented by reference TRBV5-4 and TRBJ2-5, the full variable domain reads ETGVTQSPTHLIKTRGQQVTLRCSSQSGHNTVSWYQQALGQGPQFIFQYYREEENGRGNFPPRFSGLQFPNYSSELNVNALELDDSALYLCASSSRETQYFGPGTRLLVL.

This sequence joins TRBV19 and TRBJ2-1; D perhaps matches TRBD1 (8 bases). Deletions cut 4 bases from V and 10 bases from J, with 14 bases between. This CDR3 spans 13 amino acids. Per germline, CDR1 LNHDA and CDR2 SQIVND (reference sequence). In nucleotides, the CDR3 is TGTGCCAGTAGTACTAACAGGGGGGGAGAGCAGTTCTTC. This translates into CASSTNRGGEQFF.

V is TRBV6-5 and J is TRBJ2-1; 8 bases map to TRBD2. The germline V gene encodes CDR1 MNHEY and CDR2 SVGAGI. Trimming removed 6 bases from V and 7 bases from J; junction bases left unmatched: 8. This CDR3 is 14 amino acids long. Here the CDR3 DNA reads TGTGCCAGCAGCGCAGCGGGAGTTCGGAATGAGCAGTTCTTC. It specifies CASSAAGVRNEQFF.

The gene calls are TRBV12-3 or TRBV12-4 and TRBJ1-2, with 8 bases lining up with TRBD1. This CDR3 is built from 13 residues. Trimming at V came to 5 bases and at J to 1 base, leaving 0 bases not matched to a gene. The CDR3 DNA reads TGTGCCAGCAGTGACAGGGGTAACTATGGCTACACCTTC. Translating it yields CASSDRGNYGYTF.

This chain links TRBV5-4 with TRBJ2-2; no clear D. Trimming cost V 0 bases and J 5 bases, with 5 bases left between them. There are 13 residues in the CDR3. Germline values: CDR1 SGHNT, CDR2 YYREEE (reference sequence). CDR3 nucleotide sequence: TGTGCCAGCAGCTTGGGAACAACCGGGGAGCTGTTTTTT. Translating gives CASSLGTTGELFF.

Notes on this clone: At one of its ends the junction is not consistent with the germline gene, which may arise from a read error. The V and J genes are TRBV4-2 and TRBJ1-4; D unclear. Germline assignment: CDR1 LGHNA and CDR2 YNFKEQ. The CDR3 extends over 16 amino acids. The CDR3 spells CASSQTTGSTNEKLFF. The CDR3 bases are TGTGCCAGCAGCCAAACCACCGGGTCAACGAATGAAAAACTGTTTTTT.

This chain connects TRBV4-3 to TRBJ1-1, with a possible D match to TRBD1 (5 bases). Trimming took 0 bases from V and 5 from J, leaving 13 bases between them. This CDR3 has 15 amino acids. Per the germline V gene, CDR1 is LGHNA and CDR2 is YSLEER. CDR3 amino acids: CASSQDPRDFTEAFF. The CDR3, as DNA: TGCGCCAGCAGCCAAGACCCACGGGACTTTACTGAAGCTTTCTTT.

The chain recombines TRBV6-5 with TRBJ1-5; TRBD1 aligns across 7 bases. The germline gives CDR1 MNHEY, CDR2 SVGAGI. CDR3 length equals 15 residues. V shed 6 bases and J 5 bases; nucleotides not matched to a gene: 10. The CDR3 sequence is CASSALQGFYQPQHF. As DNA, the CDR3 is TGTGCCAGCAGCGCCTTACAGGGGTTCTATCAGCCCCAGCATTTT.